This T cell receptor beta chain stems from a study of cytomegalovirus exposure and HLA in healthy donors. To note about this clone: Its cognate antigen is unknown.

PCR used 60 Vbeta primers and 13 Jbeta primers. Profiled with immunoSEQ multiplex PCR; TCRdb holds only in-frame clones, not every one. The table has roughly 150,000 clones, approximately 84% seen once. Study observations and caveats: The authors considered a cluster of highly shared sequence variants likely to be a sequencing artifact. Cytomegalovirus status was reportedly diagnosed by the classifier with high sensitivity and specificity. Specificity of a few CMV-associated chains for CMV antigens was verified in vitro.

The CDR3 has 11 residues. Trimming cost V 3 bases and J 6 bases, with 4 bases left between them. The germline V gene encodes CDR1 SGDLS and CDR2 YYNGEE. Sequencing was done on a sample of PBMCs. This TCR came from a man younger than 45 in good health and CMV-seropositive. The chain has TRBV9 and TRBJ2-1, with D hard to call. This CDR3 reads CASSDSNEQFF. In DNA, the CDR3 is TGTGCCAGCAGCGATAGCAATGAGCAGTTCTTC.